Listed below are T cell receptor beta chains from one sample, sequenced in a study of shared clonotypes between healthy human individuals. Some clones are missing from TCRdb's copy, which holds only in-frame ones; the method was immunoSEQ multiplex PCR. The sample shows 750,000 to 1,000,000 clones, 80% to 95% of them seen only once. Specimen: naive CD8+ T cells sorted from blood. The receptors stem from a man between 25 and 39 years old in good health. CDR3s leave out the opening cysteine and the closing phenylalanine or tryptophan. The D gene is left open where the match is weak. The size of a clone is reported for some rows only, either as once, few or many, or as a class for expanded clones.

size	V	D	CDR3
NA	TRBV7-9	TRBD2	ASSPETSESYNEQF
NA	TRBV18	NA	VSSPKVVHEQF
NA	TRBV27	TRBD1	ASSWDRGLTEAF
NA	TRBV27	TRBD2	ASLPLAGNVEQF
NA	TRBV9	NA	ASSGAGGANEKLF
NA	TRBV28	NA	ASTQWGRGGAGYGYT
once	TRBV4-3	NA	ASSQMGQGYEQY
NA	TRBV28	NA	ASSRSREYNEQF
NA	TRBV27	NA	ASSLGGRYNEQF
NA	TRBV4-1	TRBD2	ASSPEIAGVYNEQF
NA	TRBV5-1	TRBD1	ASSFPNRGTSRTEAF
NA	TRBV19	TRBD2	ASSPTSGTYNEQF
NA	TRBV28	TRBD2	ASREASGTHEQY
NA	TRBV9	TRBD1	ASSLNPSRDSYGYT
NA	TRBV11-1	TRBD2	ASGSRVRTGSGAYEQY
NA	TRBV10-3	NA	ALGDSDYGYT
NA	TRBV7-9	TRBD1	ASSLAENRGIMNTEAF
NA	TRBV19	TRBD2	ASSEGALAGDTDTQY
NA	TRBV7-9	NA	ASSLGSYEQY
NA	TRBV7-6	NA	ASSSGPLMNTQY
once	TRBV4-1	NA	ASSQGTRGRVYSYEQY
NA	TRBV19	TRBD2	ASSLIAGITDTQY
NA	TRBV7-6	NA	ASSLVSGFSSYEQY
NA	TRBV6-5	NA	ASSPARLGVYEQY
NA	TRBV29-1	TRBD2	SARLAGALKNTGELF
once	TRBV6-6	TRBD1	ASSPGTGPYGYT
once	TRBV7-2	NA	ASSPVAGGGIMLDEQF
NA	TRBV5-6	NA	ASSLVGEETQY
NA	TRBV7-8	TRBD2	ASSRGLAGAGQETQY
NA	TRBV4-3	NA	ASSSLAGAHEQY
NA	TRBV11-2	NA	ASTIQGPNYEQY
NA	TRBV10-1	NA	ASSDNLYEDNEQF
once	TRBV30	TRBD2	AWSALGGYEQY
NA	TRBV7-9	TRBD1	ASSLDWDRDTDTQY
few	TRBV4-1	NA	ASSHTFGYEQY
NA	TRBV11-3	TRBD2	ASSATGLAGDNEQF
once	TRBV5-1	TRBD2	ASKSGRVTGAFRDYEQY
once	TRBV4-3	TRBD1	ASSPDRTQETQY
NA	TRBV5-1	NA	ASMSWDKDNEQF
NA	TRBV5-1	NA	ASSLPHRDPKGNTIY
NA	TRBV5-1	TRBD2	ASSGAGTSSYEQY
NA	TRBV11-2	NA	ASSQWLAEIETQY
NA	TRBV6-5	NA	ASSYSRGDEQY
NA	TRBV28	TRBD1	AARDRGIGPQH
NA	TRBV28	NA	ASSLAESLFTDTQY
NA	TRBV4-1	NA	ASSLLGGNSYEQY
NA	TRBV5-1	TRBD1	ASSHVGQGHLGEKLF
NA	TRBV11-2	NA	ASSPTGPFYEQY
NA	TRBV7-9	NA	ASSSEEGEPGDDT
NA	TRBV25-1	NA	ASRDRYYEQY
once	TRBV28	TRBD2	ASSPHPSGRYEQY
NA	TRBV27	NA	ASRGRAQANEQF
NA	TRBV18	TRBD1	ASSRKQGLGEQY